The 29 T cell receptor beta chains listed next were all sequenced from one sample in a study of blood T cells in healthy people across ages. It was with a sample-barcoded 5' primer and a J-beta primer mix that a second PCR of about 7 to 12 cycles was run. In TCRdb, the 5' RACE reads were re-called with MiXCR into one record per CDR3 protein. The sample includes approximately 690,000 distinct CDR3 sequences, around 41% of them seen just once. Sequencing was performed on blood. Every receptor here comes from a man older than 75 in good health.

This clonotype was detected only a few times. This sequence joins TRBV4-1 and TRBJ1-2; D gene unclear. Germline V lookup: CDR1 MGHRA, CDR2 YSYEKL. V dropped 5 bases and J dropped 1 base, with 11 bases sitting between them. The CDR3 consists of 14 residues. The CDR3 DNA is TGCGCCAGCAGCGCCGGGTACCTTAACTATGGCTACACCTTC. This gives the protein CASSAGYLNYGYTF.

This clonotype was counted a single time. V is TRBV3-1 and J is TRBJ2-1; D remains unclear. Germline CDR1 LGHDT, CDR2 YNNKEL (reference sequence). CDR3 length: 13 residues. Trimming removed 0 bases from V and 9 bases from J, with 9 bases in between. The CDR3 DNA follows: TGTGCCAGCAGCCAAGATCTTAGGACTGAGCAGTTCTTC. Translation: CASSQDLRTEQFF.

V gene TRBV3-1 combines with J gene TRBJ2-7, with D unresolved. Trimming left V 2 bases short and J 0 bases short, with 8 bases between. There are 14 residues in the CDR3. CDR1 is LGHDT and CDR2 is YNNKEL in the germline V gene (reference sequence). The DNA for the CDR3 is TGTGCCAGCAGCCAATTCGCGGACTCCTACGAGCAGTACTTC. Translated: CASSQFADSYEQYF.

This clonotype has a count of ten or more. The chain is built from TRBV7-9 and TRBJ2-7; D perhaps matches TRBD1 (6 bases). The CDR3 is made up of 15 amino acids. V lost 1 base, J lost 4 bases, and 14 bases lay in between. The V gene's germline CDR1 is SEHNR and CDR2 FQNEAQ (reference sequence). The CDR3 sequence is CASSLVTGKVYEQYF. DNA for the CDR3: TGTGCCAGCAGCTTAGTTACAGGGAAGGTATACGAGCAGTACTTC. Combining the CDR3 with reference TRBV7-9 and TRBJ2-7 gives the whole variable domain DTGVSQNPRHKITKRGQNVTFRCDPISEHNRLYWYRQTLGQGPEFLTYFQNEAQLEKSRLLSDRFSAERPKGSFSTLEIQRTEQGDSAMYLCASSLVTGKVYEQYFGPGTRLTVT.

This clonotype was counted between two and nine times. The CDR3 coding sequence is TGTGCCAGCAGCTTAGATTCGGGACTAGCCTACGAGCAGTACTTC. This encodes CASSLDSGLAYEQYF. The rearrangement joins TRBV7-9 to TRBJ2-7; 8 bases are a match to TRBD2. From germline, CDR1 is SEHNR and CDR2 FQNEAQ (reference sequence). After removal of 1 base from V and 2 bases from J, the junction contained 4 bases not matched to a gene. This CDR3 has 15 residues.

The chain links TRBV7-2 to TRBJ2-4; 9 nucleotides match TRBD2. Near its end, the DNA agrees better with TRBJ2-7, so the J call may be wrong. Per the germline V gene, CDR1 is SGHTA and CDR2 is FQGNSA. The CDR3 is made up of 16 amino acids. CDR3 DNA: TGTGCCAGCAGCTTAGAGCCTAGCGGGAACTCCTACGAGCAGTACTTC. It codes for CASSLEPSGNSYEQYF.

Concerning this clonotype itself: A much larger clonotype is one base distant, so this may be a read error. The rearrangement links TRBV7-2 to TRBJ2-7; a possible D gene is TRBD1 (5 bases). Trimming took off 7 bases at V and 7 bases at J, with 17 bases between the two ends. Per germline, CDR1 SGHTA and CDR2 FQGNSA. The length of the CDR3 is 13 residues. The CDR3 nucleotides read TGTGCCAGCAACCTCGCCCCAGGGTATGAGCAGTACTTC. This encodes CASNLAPGYEQYF.

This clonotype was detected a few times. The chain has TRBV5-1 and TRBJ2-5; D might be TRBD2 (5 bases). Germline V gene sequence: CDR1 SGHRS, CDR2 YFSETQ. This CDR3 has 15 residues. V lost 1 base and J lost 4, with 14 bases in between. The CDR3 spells CASSLLPGNRETQYF. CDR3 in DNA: TGCGCCAGCAGCTTGTTACCCGGGAATCGAGAGACCCAGTACTTC.

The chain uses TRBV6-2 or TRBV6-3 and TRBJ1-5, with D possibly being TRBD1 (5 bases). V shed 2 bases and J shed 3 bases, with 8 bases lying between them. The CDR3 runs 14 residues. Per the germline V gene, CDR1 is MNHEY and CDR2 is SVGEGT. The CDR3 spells CASSYRQINQPQHF. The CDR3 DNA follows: TGTGCCAGCAGTTACCGACAGATCAATCAGCCCCAGCATTTT.

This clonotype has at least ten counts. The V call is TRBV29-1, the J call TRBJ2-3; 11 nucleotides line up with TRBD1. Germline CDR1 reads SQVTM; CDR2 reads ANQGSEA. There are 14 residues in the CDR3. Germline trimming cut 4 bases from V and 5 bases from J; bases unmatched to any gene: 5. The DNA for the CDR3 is TGCAGCGTTGGGACAGGGGGCCTTGAAGATACGCAGTATTTT. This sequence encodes CSVGTGGLEDTQYF.

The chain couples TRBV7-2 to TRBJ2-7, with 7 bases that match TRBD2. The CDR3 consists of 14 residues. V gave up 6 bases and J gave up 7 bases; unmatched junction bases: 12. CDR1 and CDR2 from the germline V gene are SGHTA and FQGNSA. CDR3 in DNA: TGTGCCAGCAGTTCCCATAGCGGACTAGGAGAGCAGTACTTC. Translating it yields CASSSHSGLGEQYF.

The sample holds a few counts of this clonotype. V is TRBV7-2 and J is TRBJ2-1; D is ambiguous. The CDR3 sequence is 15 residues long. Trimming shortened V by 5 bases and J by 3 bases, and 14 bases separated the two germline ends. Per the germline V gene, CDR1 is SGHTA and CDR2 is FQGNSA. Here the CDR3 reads CASSPSPRVYNEQFF. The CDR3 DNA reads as TGTGCCAGCAGCCCAAGCCCACGGGTCTACAATGAGCAGTTCTTC.

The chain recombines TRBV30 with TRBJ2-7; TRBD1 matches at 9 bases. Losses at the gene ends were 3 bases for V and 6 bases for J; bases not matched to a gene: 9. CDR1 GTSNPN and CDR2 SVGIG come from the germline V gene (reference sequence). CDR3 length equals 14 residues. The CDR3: CAWRDRTGVGEQYF. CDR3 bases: TGTGCCTGGAGGGATCGGACAGGGGTCGGCGAGCAGTACTTC.

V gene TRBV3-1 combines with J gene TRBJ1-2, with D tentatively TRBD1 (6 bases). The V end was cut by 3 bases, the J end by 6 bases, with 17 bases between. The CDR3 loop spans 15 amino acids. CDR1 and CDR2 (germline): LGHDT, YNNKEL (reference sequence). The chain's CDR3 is CASSQEDRLGHGYTF. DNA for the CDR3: TGTGCCAGCAGCCAGGAGGACAGACTTGGGCATGGCTACACCTTC.

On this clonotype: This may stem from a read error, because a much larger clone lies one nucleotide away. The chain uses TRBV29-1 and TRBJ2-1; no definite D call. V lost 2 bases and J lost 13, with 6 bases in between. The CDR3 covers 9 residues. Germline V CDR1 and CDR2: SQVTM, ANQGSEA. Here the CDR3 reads CSVESAQFF. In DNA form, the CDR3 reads TGCAGCGTTGAATCCGCCCAGTTCTTC.

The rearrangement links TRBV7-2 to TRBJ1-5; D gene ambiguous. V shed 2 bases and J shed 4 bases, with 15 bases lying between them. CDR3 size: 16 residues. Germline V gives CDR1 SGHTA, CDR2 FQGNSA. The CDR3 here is CASSLTGSETNQPQHF. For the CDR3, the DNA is TGTGCCAGCAGCTTAACGGGCAGTGAAACGAATCAGCCCCAGCATTTT.

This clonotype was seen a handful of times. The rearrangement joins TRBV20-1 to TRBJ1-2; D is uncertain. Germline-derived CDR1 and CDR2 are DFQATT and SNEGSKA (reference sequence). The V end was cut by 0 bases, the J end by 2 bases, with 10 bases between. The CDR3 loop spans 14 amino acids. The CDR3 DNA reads TGCAGTGCTAGAGATGCATACGGAAACTATGGCTACACCTTC. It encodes CSARDAYGNYGYTF.

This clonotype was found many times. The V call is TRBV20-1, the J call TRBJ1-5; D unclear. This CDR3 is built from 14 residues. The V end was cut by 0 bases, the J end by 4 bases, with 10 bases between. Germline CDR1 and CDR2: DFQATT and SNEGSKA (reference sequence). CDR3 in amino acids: CSARDRAGNQPQHF. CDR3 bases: TGCAGTGCTAGAGATCGAGCGGGAAATCAGCCCCAGCATTTT.

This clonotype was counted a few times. DNA of the CDR3: TGTGCCAGCAGCACCCTGACAGTACCAAAAACCCTCTATGGCTACACCTTC. It yields the protein CASSTLTVPKTLYGYTF. V and J are TRBV11-3 and TRBJ1-2, with TRBD1 as a possible D gene (5 bases). The CDR3 spans 17 residues. CDR1 and CDR2 (germline): SGHNT, YENEEA. The V end lost 5 bases, the J end lost 4 bases, and 23 bases lay between the germline ends.

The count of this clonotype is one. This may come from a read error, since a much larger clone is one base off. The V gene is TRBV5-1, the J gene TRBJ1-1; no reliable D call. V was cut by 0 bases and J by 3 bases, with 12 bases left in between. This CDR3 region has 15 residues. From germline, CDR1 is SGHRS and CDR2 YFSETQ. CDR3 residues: CASSLVSGQDTEAFF. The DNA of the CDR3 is TGCGCCAGCAGCTTGGTGTCCGGGCAGGACACTGAAGCTTTCTTT.

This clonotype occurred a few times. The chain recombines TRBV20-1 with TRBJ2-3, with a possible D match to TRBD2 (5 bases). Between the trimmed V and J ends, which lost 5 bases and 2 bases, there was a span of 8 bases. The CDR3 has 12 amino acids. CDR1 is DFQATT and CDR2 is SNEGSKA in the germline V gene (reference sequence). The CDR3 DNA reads TGCAGTGCTCCAGCGGCCACAGATACGCAGTATTTT. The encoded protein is CSAPAATDTQYF.

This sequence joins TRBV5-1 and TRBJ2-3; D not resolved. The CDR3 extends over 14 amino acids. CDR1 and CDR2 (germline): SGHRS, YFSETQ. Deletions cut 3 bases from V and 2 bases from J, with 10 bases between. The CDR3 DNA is TGCGCCAGCAGCTATGGACGAGTCACAGATACGCAGTATTTT. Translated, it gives CASSYGRVTDTQYF.

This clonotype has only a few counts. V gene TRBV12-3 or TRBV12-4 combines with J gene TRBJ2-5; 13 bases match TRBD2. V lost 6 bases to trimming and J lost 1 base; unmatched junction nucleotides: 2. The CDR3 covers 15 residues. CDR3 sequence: CASRLAGGPQETQYF. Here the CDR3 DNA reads TGTGCCAGCAGACTAGCGGGGGGGCCCCAAGAGACCCAGTACTTC.

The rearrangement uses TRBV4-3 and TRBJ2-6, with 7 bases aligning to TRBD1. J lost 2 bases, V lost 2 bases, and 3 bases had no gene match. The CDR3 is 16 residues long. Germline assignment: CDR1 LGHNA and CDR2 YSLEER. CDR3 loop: CASSQLTGAGANVLTF. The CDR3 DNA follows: TGCGCCAGCAGCCAACTTACAGGGGCTGGGGCCAACGTCCTGACTTTC.

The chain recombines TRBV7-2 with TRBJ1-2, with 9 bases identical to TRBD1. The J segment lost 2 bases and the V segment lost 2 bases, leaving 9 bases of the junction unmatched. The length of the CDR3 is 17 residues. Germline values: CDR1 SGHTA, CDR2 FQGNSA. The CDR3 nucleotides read TGTGCCAGCAGCTTATATGGGAACAGGGGGCAAAACTATGGCTACACCTTC. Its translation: CASSLYGNRGQNYGYTF.

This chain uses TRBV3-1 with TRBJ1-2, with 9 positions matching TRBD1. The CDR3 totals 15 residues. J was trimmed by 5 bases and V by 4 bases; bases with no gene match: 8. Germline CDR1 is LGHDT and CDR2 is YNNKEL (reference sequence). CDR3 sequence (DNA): TGTGCCAGCAGCCGAACAGGGGGCCAAAGGTATGGCTACACCTTC. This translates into CASSRTGGQRYGYTF.

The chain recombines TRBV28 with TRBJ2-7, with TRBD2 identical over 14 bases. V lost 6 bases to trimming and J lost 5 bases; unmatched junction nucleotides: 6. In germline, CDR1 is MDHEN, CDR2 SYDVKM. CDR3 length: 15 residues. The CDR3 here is CASSRGTSGSDEQYF. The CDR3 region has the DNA TGTGCCAGCAGCCGCGGGACTAGCGGGAGTGACGAGCAGTACTTC.

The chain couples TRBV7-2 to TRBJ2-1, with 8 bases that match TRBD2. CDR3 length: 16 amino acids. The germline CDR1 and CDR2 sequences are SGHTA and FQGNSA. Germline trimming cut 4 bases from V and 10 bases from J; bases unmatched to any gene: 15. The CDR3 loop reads CASSWSGESGSSEQFF. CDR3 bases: TGTGCCAGCAGCTGGTCGGGGGAGAGCGGGAGCTCGGAGCAGTTCTTC.

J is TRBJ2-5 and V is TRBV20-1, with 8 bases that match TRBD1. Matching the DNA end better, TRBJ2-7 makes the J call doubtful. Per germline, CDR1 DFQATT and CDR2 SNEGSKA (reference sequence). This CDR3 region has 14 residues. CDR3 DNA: TGCAGTGCTAGCAGCAGGGGGCCCTCCTACGAGCAGTACTTC. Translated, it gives CSASSRGPSYEQYF.